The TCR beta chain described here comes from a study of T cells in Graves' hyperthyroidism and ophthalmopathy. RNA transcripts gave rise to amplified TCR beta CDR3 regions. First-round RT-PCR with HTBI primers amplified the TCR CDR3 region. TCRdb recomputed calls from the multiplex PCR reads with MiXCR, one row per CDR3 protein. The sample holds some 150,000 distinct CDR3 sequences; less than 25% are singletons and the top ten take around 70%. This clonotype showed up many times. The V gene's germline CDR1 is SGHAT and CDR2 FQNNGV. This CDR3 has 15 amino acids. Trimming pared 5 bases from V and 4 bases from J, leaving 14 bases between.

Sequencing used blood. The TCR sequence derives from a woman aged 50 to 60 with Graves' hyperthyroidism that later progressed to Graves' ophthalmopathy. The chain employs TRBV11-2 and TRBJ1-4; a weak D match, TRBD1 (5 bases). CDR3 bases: TGTGCCAGCAGCGCCGCAGGGCGGGGTAATGAAAAACTGTTTTTT. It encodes CASSAAGRGNEKLFF.